The entry below gives a single T cell receptor beta chain sequence along with its context. No cognate antigen has been identified for it. Per-base quality was not reported, and no clone a single base away is much larger than it. The CDR3 spans 15 residues, from the cysteine through the phenylalanine. Only CDR3 DNA remains: 45 bases, in frame from the first base. The trim is 5 bases for V and 4 bases for J, with a gap of 12 bases between the germline ends. Taken from the germline V gene, the CDR1 and CDR2 loops are SGHVS and FQNEAQ. This sample stems from a study of graft-versus-host responses after intestinal transplantation (dated by TCRdb to the early 2020s). The study in broad terms: The transplants that recipients received were multivisceral, liver-intestinal, or isolated intestinal. Samples from a few later patients were sequenced in-house on an Illumina MiSeq with MiXCR processing rather than by the commercial service. After intestinal transplantation, graft-versus-host and host-versus-graft alloreactive T cell clones were followed in the graft, circulation and bone marrow using bulk TCR-beta CDR3 sequencing. Of the 20 to 25 intestinal transplant recipients enrolled in the cohort, one of whom was a retransplant, a few patients without pretransplant specimens were excluded. Anti-thymocyte globulin induction was given to all recipients, followed by maintenance tacrolimus and steroids for approximately 3 years. Donor T cell macrochimerism was defined as a peak of at least 4% donor T cells among recipient peripheral blood mononuclear cells. To identify alloreactive clones, pre-transplant mixed lymphocyte reaction products were sequenced and then compared with unstimulated pre-transplant donor and recipient T cells. General study outcomes and caveats: The conclusions were limited by the relatively low number and heterogeneity of the intestinal transplant patients. Patients with donor T cell macrochimerism had high GvH to HvG T cell clonal ratios in their allografts. Early after transplant, peak levels of circulating GvH clones were associated with declines in HvG clones. GvH clones were detected in recipient bone marrow, and some appeared earlier in ileal mucosa or blood, consistent with an intestinal mucosal origin.

Libraries were prepared through the immunoSEQ multiplex PCR assay. For most patients, genomic DNA was isolated with the Qiagen DNeasy Blood and Tissue Kit and shipped frozen to Adaptive Biotechnologies for TCR sequencing. For most patients, genomic DNA was subjected to high-throughput TCR-beta CDR3 sequencing by Adaptive Biotechnologies. The authors' pipeline ran thus. Adaptive's ImmunoSEQ software was the source of the TCR sequencing data for fewer than 20 patients, while three other patients were processed with MiXCR and VDJtools. To correct CD4 versus CD8 sorting errors, any sequence found in both subsets at a frequency ratio below 5:1 was removed. CDR3 nucleotide sequences shared between donor and recipient were removed because the origin of such sequences could not be assigned. To count as alloreactive, a clone needed at least 2-fold expansion over unstimulated cells and a minimum CFSE-low frequency of 0.002% (template counts) or 0.001% (read counts). Clones detected in sequenced pre-transplant spleen, lymph node, or MLR CFSE-low populations of the donor or recipient were defined as mappable. The cumulative frequency of alloreactive clones was calculated as a percentage of all sequences, weighted by copy number. As stored in TCRdb, this immuneACCESS dataset retains in-frame rearrangements with V and J assigned. A fraction of the clones does not appear; measured against another copy, unresolved V genes explain less than half of the discrepancy, and the remainder lacks a known reason. That table supplies the V and J calls and clone size; D and trimming were determined from the DNA. The sample table contains around 130,000 clones; only one count was recorded for roughly 92% of them. About 0.16% of the sample belongs to the ten largest clones.

The sample's time point label, decoded: cells obtained before transplantation from donor or recipient. CD3+CD4+ and CD3+CD8+ populations were FACS-sorted from unstimulated pre-transplant donor and recipient cells taken from spleen or lymph nodes. Sequenced here: unstimulated CD4+ T cells sorted from spleen or lymph node cells, sampled before intestinal transplant. The sequence came from a human donor who received an intestinal transplant. The sequence joins TRBV7-8 to TRBJ2-6; the D gene is perhaps TRBD1, on 5 matching bases. The DNA sequence follows: TGTGCCAGCAGCGCAGGGTCGCGAGGGGCCAACGTCCTGACTTTC. Translated, this gives CASSAGSRGANVLTF.